This TCR beta chain derives from a study of PD-1 blockade in classical Hodgkin lymphoma. Each patient relapsed following autologous stem cell transplantation, and prior brentuximab vedotin exposure differed. Best responses included complete response and partial response; otherwise, the best response was progressive disease. There are 15 residues in the CDR3. CDR1 and CDR2 (germline): SGHDN, FVKESK. Unmatched junction bases numbered 12, after V lost 0 bases and J lost 13 bases. Libraries were prepared by immunoSEQ multiplex PCR; TCRdb keeps only in-frame clonotypes and omits some of them. This sample yields 40,000 to 45,000 clones, of which roughly 78% are seen a single time; around 15% belongs to the top ten.

The chain carries TRBV14 and TRBJ1-2, with 9 nucleotides matching TRBD1. The sample here was peripheral blood mononuclear cells (PBMCs), taken at baseline. This clonotype originated in a human donor with classical Hodgkin lymphoma. This CDR3 is CASSQDSGTGYTRTF. CDR3 coding DNA: TGTGCCAGCAGCCAAGATTCCGGGACAGGGTATACGCGCACCTTC.